Following are 14 T cell receptor beta chains from one sample sequenced in a study of OX40 agonist ivuxolimab in advanced cancers. Generated by immunoSEQ multiplex PCR, the TCRdb table keeps only in-frame clones and is missing some. The sample yields 10,000 to 15,000 clones, around 74% seen once. Here the sequenced sample was CD4+ or CD8+ T cells sorted from blood, taken in a trial of the OX40 agonist ivuxolimab. The receptors were gathered from an adult with an advanced solid tumor such as melanoma, head and neck, liver or kidney cancer.

CDR3 residues: CASSPLAIVEAFF. The CDR3, as DNA: TGTGCCAGCAGCCCCCTTGCTATAGTTGAAGCTTTCTTT. The chain employs TRBV13 and TRBJ1-1; no firm D call. CDR1 is PRHDT, CDR2 FYEKMQ, per germline (reference sequence). The length of the CDR3 is 13 residues. The ends were cut back, 5 bases at V and 7 bases at J, with 14 bases in the middle.

This clone was detected only once. Here the CDR3 reads CASSDEPTGAQETQYF. Written as DNA, the CDR3 is TGTGCCAGCAGTGATGAGCCGACAGGGGCGCAAGAGACCCAGTACTTC. The rearrangement links TRBV27 to TRBJ2-5; 8 nucleotides agree with TRBD1. CDR1 MNHEY and CDR2 SMNVEV come from the germline V gene (reference sequence). The CDR3 sequence is 16 residues long. V was clipped by 5 bases and J by 2 bases; unmatched bases: 10.

The chain is built from TRBV27 and TRBJ2-7; D ambiguous. Germline V lookup: CDR1 MNHEY, CDR2 SMNVEV (reference sequence). There are 13 residues in the CDR3. Deletions cut 5 bases from V and 1 base from J, with 9 bases between. The CDR3 bases are TGTGCCAGCAGTCACCAAGGTTCCTACGAGCAGTACTTC. Encoded protein: CASSHQGSYEQYF.

This clone is judged medium-sized (0.01 to 0.1%). This chain joins TRBV6-6 and TRBJ2-7; tentative D call: TRBD2 (5 bases). V was pared by 6 bases and J by 5 bases, with 17 bases between. Germline-derived CDR1 and CDR2 are MNHNY and SVGAGI (reference sequence). The CDR3 extends over 14 amino acids. CDR3 in amino acids: CASSPYLEGDEQYF. Written as DNA, the CDR3 is TGTGCCAGCAGCCCCTACCTCGAGGGCGACGAGCAGTACTTC.

This chain uses TRBV28 with TRBJ2-2, with 7 bases lining up with TRBD2. The germline V gene has CDR1 MDHEN and CDR2 SYDVKM. Losses at the gene ends were 10 bases for V and 4 bases for J; bases not matched to a gene: 6. CDR3 size: 13 residues. CDR3 coding DNA: TGTGCCACGATGGGGAGGGGCACCGGGGAGCTGTTTTTT. It codes for CATMGRGTGELFF. Based on the CDR3 plus reference TRBV28 and TRBJ2-2, the full variable domain is DVKVTQSSRYLVKRTGEKVFLECVQDMDHENMFWYRQDPGLGLRLIYFSYDVKMKEKGDIPEGYSVSREKKERFSLILESASTNQTSMYLCATMGRGTGELFFGEGSRLTVL.

The chain employs TRBV7-9 and TRBJ2-3; 11 nucleotides line up with TRBD2. In germline, CDR1 is SEHNR, CDR2 FQNEAQ (reference sequence). The V and J ends lost 5 bases and 3 bases, in that order; junction bases with no gene match: 4. This CDR3 region has 15 residues. This CDR3 reads CASSLWTSGTDTQYF. CDR3 coding DNA: TGTGCCAGCAGCCTTTGGACTAGCGGGACAGATACGCAGTATTTT.

This sequence joins TRBV11-2 and TRBJ2-7, with TRBD1 as a possible D gene (5 bases). The V and J ends lost 1 base and 0 bases respectively, with 13 bases between them. Germline lookup yields CDR1 SGHAT and CDR2 FQNNGV. CDR3 size: 16 residues. The CDR3: CASSLVSAGPSYEQYF. The CDR3 DNA reads TGTGCCAGCAGCTTAGTCTCGGCAGGGCCCTCCTACGAGCAGTACTTC.

This clone is termed large (0.1 to 1%). The chain links TRBV12-5 to TRBJ2-7, with 12 bases matching TRBD2. Germline V CDR1 and CDR2: LGHNT, FRNRAP. The length of the CDR3 is 15 residues. The V segment lost 5 bases and the J segment 2 bases; nucleotides outside the gene matches: 4. As DNA, the CDR3 is TGTGCTAGTGGTGAAGGACTAGCGGGAACCTACGAGCAGTACTTC. Its protein is CASGEGLAGTYEQYF.

This clone occurred once. The chain combines TRBV5-4 with TRBJ2-7, with D unclear. V lost 4 bases and J 6 bases, leaving 14 bases between the germline ends. Germline loops: CDR1 SGHNT, CDR2 YYREEE (reference sequence). CDR3 length: 13 residues. DNA of the CDR3: TGTGCCAGCAGCCCGGCGTGGGGTAGCGAGCAGTACTTC. This gives the protein CASSPAWGSEQYF.

The chain couples TRBV6-4 to TRBJ2-3, with D possibly being TRBD2 (5 bases). Trimming stripped 2 bases from V and 2 bases from J, with 11 bases between. Germline assignment: CDR1 MRHNA and CDR2 SNTAGT. The CDR3 extends over 15 amino acids. The CDR3 spells CASSDGLAPTDTQYF. Here the CDR3 DNA reads TGTGCCAGCAGTGACGGGCTAGCCCCCACAGATACGCAGTATTTT.

The gene calls are TRBV4-2 and TRBJ2-7; D may be TRBD2 (6 bases). From germline, CDR1 is LGHNA and CDR2 YNFKEQ. V lost 1 base and J 6 bases, leaving 10 bases between the germline ends. The CDR3 sequence is 13 residues long. CDR3: CASSQGYGSEQYF. The CDR3 DNA sequence: TGTGCCAGCAGCCAAGGGTACGGGAGCGAGCAGTACTTC.

The chain links TRBV7-8 to TRBJ1-5; D not certain. The CDR3 loop spans 15 amino acids. The V gene's germline CDR1 is SGHVS and CDR2 FQNEAQ. Trimming took 2 bases from V and 4 from J, leaving 12 bases between them. The CDR3 here is CASSLRRVGNQPQHF. CDR3 DNA: TGTGCCAGCAGCTTAAGGAGGGTAGGAAATCAGCCCCAGCATTTT.

This clone is medium-sized within its sample. This chain connects TRBV11-2 to TRBJ1-1, with TRBD1 identical over 10 bases. V lost 3 bases to trimming and J lost 4 bases; unmatched junction nucleotides: 5. The CDR3 loop spans 15 amino acids. From germline, CDR1 is SGHAT and CDR2 FQNNGV. For the CDR3, the DNA is TGTGCCAGCAGCTTCTGGGACAGGGGAGGCACTGAAGCTTTCTTT. Translating it yields CASSFWDRGGTEAFF.

The CDR3 DNA sequence: TGTGCCAGCAGCTTAGCTGGGACTAGTTCGTACGAGCAGTACTTC. Translated, it gives CASSLAGTSSYEQYF. The genes are TRBV13 and TRBJ2-7; 8 bases match TRBD2. The CDR3 is 15 amino acids. Unmatched junction bases numbered 6, after V lost 1 base and J lost 4 bases. Germline assignment: CDR1 PRHDT and CDR2 FYEKMQ (reference sequence).